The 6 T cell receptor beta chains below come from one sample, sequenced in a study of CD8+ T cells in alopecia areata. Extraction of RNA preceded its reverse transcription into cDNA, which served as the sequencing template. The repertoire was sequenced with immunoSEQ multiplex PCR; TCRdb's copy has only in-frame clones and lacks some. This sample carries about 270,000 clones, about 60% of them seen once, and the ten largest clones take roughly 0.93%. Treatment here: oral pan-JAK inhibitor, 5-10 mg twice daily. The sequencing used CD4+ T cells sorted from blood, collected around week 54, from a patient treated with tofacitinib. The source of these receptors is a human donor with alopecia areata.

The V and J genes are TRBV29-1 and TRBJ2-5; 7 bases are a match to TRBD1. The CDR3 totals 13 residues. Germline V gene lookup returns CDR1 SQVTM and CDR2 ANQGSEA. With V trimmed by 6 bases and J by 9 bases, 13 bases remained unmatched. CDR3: CSVHRGAGYPQYF. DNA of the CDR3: TGCAGCGTGCACAGGGGCGCAGGGTATCCCCAGTACTTC.

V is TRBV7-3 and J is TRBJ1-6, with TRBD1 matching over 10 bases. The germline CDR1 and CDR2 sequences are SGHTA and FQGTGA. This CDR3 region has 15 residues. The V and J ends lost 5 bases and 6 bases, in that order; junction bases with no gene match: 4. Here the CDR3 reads CASSPGTGANSPLHF. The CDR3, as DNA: TGTGCCAGCAGCCCCGGGACAGGGGCTAATTCACCCCTCCACTTT.

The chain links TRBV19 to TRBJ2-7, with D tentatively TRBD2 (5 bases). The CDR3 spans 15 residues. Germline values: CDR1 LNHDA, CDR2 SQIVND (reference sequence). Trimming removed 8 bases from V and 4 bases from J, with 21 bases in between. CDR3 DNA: TGTGCCAGTGCAAGCGGCACAGATGGAGGTTACGAGCAGTACTTC. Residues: CASASGTDGGYEQYF.

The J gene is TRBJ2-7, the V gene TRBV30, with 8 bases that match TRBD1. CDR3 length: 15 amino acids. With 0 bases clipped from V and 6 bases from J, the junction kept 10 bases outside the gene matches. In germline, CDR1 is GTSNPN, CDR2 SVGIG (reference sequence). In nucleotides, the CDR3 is TGTGCCTGGAGTGTAATGCAGGGGGCGCGGGGCGAGCAGTACTTC. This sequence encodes CAWSVMQGARGEQYF.

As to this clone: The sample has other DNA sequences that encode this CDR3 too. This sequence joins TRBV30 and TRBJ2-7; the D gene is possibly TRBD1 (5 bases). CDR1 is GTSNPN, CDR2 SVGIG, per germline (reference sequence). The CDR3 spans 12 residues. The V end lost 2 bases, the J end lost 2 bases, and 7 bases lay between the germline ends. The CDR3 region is CAWSLDTYEQYF. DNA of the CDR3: TGTGCCTGGAGTTTGGACACCTACGAGCAGTACTTC.

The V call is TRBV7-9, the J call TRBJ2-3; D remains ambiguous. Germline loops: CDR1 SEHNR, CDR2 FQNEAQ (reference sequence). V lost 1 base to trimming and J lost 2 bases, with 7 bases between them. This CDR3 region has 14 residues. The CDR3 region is CASSLGPLTDTQYF. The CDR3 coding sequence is TGTGCCAGCAGCTTAGGGCCACTCACAGATACGCAGTATTTT. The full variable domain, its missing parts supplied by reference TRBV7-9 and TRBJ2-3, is DTGVSQNPRHKITKRGQNVTFRCDPISEHNRLYWYRQTLGQGPEFLTYFQNEAQLEKSRLLSDRFSAERPKGSFSTLEIQRTEQGDSAMYLCASSLGPLTDTQYFGPGTRLTVL.